This passage covers 29 T cell receptor beta chains from one sample sequenced in a study of OX40 agonist ivuxolimab in advanced cancers. Only in-frame clones appear in the TCRdb table, and some are missing; sequencing was by immunoSEQ multiplex PCR. Here the sample spans under 100,000 clones, roughly 92% being singletons. The sequences come from CD4+ or CD8+ T cells sorted from blood, collected in a trial of the OX40 agonist ivuxolimab. The source is an adult with an advanced solid tumor such as melanoma, head and neck, liver or kidney cancer.

V is TRBV30 and J is TRBJ2-6, with D perhaps TRBD1 (6 bases). The V gene lost 8 bases and the J gene lost 1 base, with 9 bases spanning the gap. The CDR3 extends over 13 amino acids. The V gene's germline CDR1 is GTSNPN and CDR2 SVGIG (reference sequence). The CDR3 coding sequence is TGTGCCGCTCAGGGGTCTGGGGCCAACGTCCTGACTTTC. It yields the protein CAAQGSGANVLTF.

The chain uses TRBV9 and TRBJ1-2, with TRBD1 matching 11 bases. The germline gives CDR1 SGDLS, CDR2 YYNGEE. This CDR3 is 15 amino acids long. V was clipped by 3 bases and J by 8 bases; unmatched bases: 9. CDR3 in DNA: TGTGCCAGCAGCGCCGGACAGGGGGCGCCGAGGGGCTACACCTTC. Amino acid sequence: CASSAGQGAPRGYTF.

The chain has TRBV19 and TRBJ1-2; D is possibly TRBD1 (5 bases). V lost 2 bases, J lost 6 bases, and 16 bases lay in between. This CDR3 contains 15 residues. Germline CDR1 reads LNHDA; CDR2 reads SQIVND (reference sequence). This CDR3 reads CASSIPGWGIHGYTF. CDR3 nucleotide sequence: TGTGCCAGTAGTATACCCGGTTGGGGGATCCATGGCTACACCTTC.

This clone was detected only a few times. The chain uses TRBV5-6 and TRBJ2-7; 8 bases agree with TRBD2. CDR1 is SGHDT, CDR2 YYEEEE, per germline. CDR3 length: 14 amino acids. V shed 7 bases, J shed 0 bases, and the junction held 6 bases outside the gene matches. The CDR3 nucleotides are TGTGCCAGCGGACCTAGCGGGCGCTCCTACGAGCAGTACTTC. Its translation is CASGPSGRSYEQYF.

The V gene is TRBV18, the J gene TRBJ2-5, with 7 positions matching TRBD2. Germline CDR1 reads KGHSH; CDR2 reads LQKENI. V shed 2 bases and J 2 bases; nucleotides not matched to a gene: 5. There are 15 residues in the CDR3. CDR3 residues: CASSPSGRQQETQYF. The CDR3 region has the DNA TGTGCCAGCTCACCATCCGGGAGGCAACAAGAGACCCAGTACTTC.

This sequence joins TRBV30 and TRBJ2-7; 12 bases are a match to TRBD2. Trimming at V came to 1 base and at J to 7 bases, leaving 5 bases not matched to a gene. The length of the CDR3 is 14 residues. From germline, CDR1 is GTSNPN and CDR2 SVGIG (reference sequence). This CDR3 reads CAWSGLAGVREQYF. The CDR3 nucleotides read TGTGCCTGGAGTGGACTAGCGGGGGTCCGAGAGCAGTACTTC.

V is TRBV5-6 and J is TRBJ2-5; no clear D. The V end lost 1 base, the J end lost 5 bases, and 12 bases lay between the germline ends. CDR1 and CDR2 (germline): SGHDT, YYEEEE. The CDR3 totals 14 residues. This chain's CDR3 is CASSLYRPVETQYF. The CDR3 coding sequence is TGTGCCAGCAGCTTGTACCGCCCGGTGGAGACCCAGTACTTC.

The chain links TRBV30 to TRBJ1-5; D not resolved. Germline CDR1 reads GTSNPN; CDR2 reads SVGIG (reference sequence). The ends were cut back, 1 base at V and 0 bases at J, with 7 bases in the middle. The CDR3 is 14 amino acids. In DNA, the CDR3 is TGTGCCTGGAGTGGTGGTCTTAGCAATCAGCCCCAGCATTTT. This gives the protein CAWSGGLSNQPQHF.

The chain carries TRBV5-1 and TRBJ2-7; D is uncertain. Per the germline V gene, CDR1 is SGHRS and CDR2 is YFSETQ. Trimming pared 4 bases from V and 2 bases from J, leaving 10 bases between. The CDR3 runs 13 residues. The CDR3 region is CASSQGNPYEQYF. The CDR3 DNA is TGCGCCAGCAGCCAAGGTAACCCCTACGAGCAGTACTTC.

In its sample, this clone was seen a few times. This chain links TRBV6-5 with TRBJ1-1; D not resolved. The CDR3 is 13 residues long. Germline CDR1 reads MNHEY; CDR2 reads SVGAGI. V lost 0 bases, J lost 1 base, and 3 bases lay in between. This CDR3 is CASSYSRNTEAFF. CDR3 DNA: TGTGCCAGCAGTTACTCGAGGAACACTGAAGCTTTCTTT.

V gene TRBV27 combines with J gene TRBJ2-1, with D perhaps being TRBD1 or TRBD2 (5 bases each). V was shortened by 8 bases and J by 0 bases, with 11 bases between the two germline ends. Per the germline V gene, CDR1 is MNHEY and CDR2 is SMNVEV (reference sequence). This CDR3 is 14 amino acids long. The DNA for the CDR3 is TGTGCCAGCTCGGCAGGGAGCTCCTACAATGAGCAGTTCTTC. Translated, it gives CASSAGSSYNEQFF.

The chain joins TRBV10-1 to TRBJ2-2; D gene ambiguous. Per germline, CDR1 WNHNN and CDR2 SYGVQD (reference sequence). The V end lost 0 bases, the J end lost 8 bases, and 13 bases lay between the germline ends. The CDR3 runs 15 residues. CDR3 sequence reads: CASSESHSLGGELFF. CDR3 nucleotides: TGCGCCAGCAGTGAGTCGCACTCCCTCGGTGGGGAGCTGTTTTTT.

V usage is TRBV4-2 and J usage is TRBJ2-5, with TRBD2 matching 8 bases. The CDR3 totals 16 residues. The germline V gene has CDR1 LGHNA and CDR2 YNFKEQ. V dropped 1 base and J dropped 4; count of bases not matched to a gene: 8. For the CDR3, the DNA is TGTGCCAGCAGCCAAGCGGGAGGGGTGGGGGCAGAGACCCAGTACTTC. This gives the protein CASSQAGGVGAETQYF.

On this clone itself: One junction end does not reproduce the germline sequence, and a read error may be involved. The V call is TRBV2, the J call TRBJ2-4; D is perhaps TRBD1 (6 bases). The CDR3 extends over 14 amino acids. Germline V lookup: CDR1 SNHLY, CDR2 FYNNEI. CDR3 sequence: CASSATPFREQGNF. CDR3 nucleotides: TGTGCCAGCAGTGCCACACCTTTTAGGGAACAGGGAAACTTC.

V usage is TRBV7-2 and J usage is TRBJ1-4; D not resolved. Looked up from germline, CDR1 is SGHTA and CDR2 is FQGNSA. V lost 1 base, J lost 8 bases, and 8 bases lay in between. This CDR3 has 13 amino acids. The CDR3: CASSLGRLEKLFF. CDR3 nucleotide sequence: TGTGCCAGCAGCTTAGGTCGTCTGGAAAAACTGTTTTTT.

J is TRBJ2-7 and V is TRBV27; 16 nucleotides match TRBD2. Per germline, CDR1 MNHEY and CDR2 SMNVEV (reference sequence). There are 20 residues in the CDR3. J gave up 2 bases and V 2 bases, and 12 bases lay outside the gene matches. The DNA of the CDR3 is TGTGCCAGCAGTTTAGGGCCAACGGGACTAGCGGGAGGGAAAACCTACGAGCAGTACTTC. This sequence encodes CASSLGPTGLAGGKTYEQYF.

This rearrangement joins TRBV11-2 to TRBJ1-6; D perhaps matches TRBD1 (5 bases). The CDR3 is 14 amino acids. The ends were cut back, 5 bases at V and 1 base at J, with 6 bases in the middle. CDR1 and CDR2 from the germline V gene are SGHAT and FQNNGV. CDR3 nucleotide sequence: TGTGCCAGCAGCCAGGGTTCCTATAATTCACCCCTCCACTTT. Translated, it gives CASSQGSYNSPLHF.

The CDR3 spells CASSRNARSQSRANVLTF. Here the CDR3 DNA reads TGCGCCAGCAGTCGAAACGCAAGATCGCAAAGTCGGGCCAACGTCCTGACTTTC. J is TRBJ2-6 and V is TRBV10-1, with unresolved D. Germline lookup yields CDR1 WNHNN and CDR2 SYGVQD (reference sequence). This CDR3 has 18 residues. V was shortened by 5 bases and J by 5 bases, with 22 bases between the two germline ends.

The CDR3 loop reads CASSSTGVPYNEQFF. The CDR3 region has the DNA TGTGCCAGCAGCTCGACAGGGGTTCCATACAATGAGCAGTTCTTC. The chain joins TRBV7-8 to TRBJ2-1; 8 bases align to TRBD1. J lost 4 bases, V lost 4 bases, and 6 bases had no gene match. Germline CDR1 and CDR2: SGHVS and FQNEAQ. The CDR3 is made up of 15 amino acids.

The chain's CDR3 is CSVSAGKTTFIYNEQFF. Written as DNA, the CDR3 is TGCAGCGTTTCGGCGGGAAAGACTACCTTTATATACAATGAGCAGTTCTTC. This chain uses TRBV29-1 with TRBJ2-1; D may be TRBD2 (6 bases). The CDR3 totals 17 residues. V gave up 5 bases and J gave up 4 bases, with 24 bases separating them. The germline gives CDR1 SQVTM, CDR2 ANQGSEA.

The J gene is TRBJ2-5, the V gene TRBV11-3, with D perhaps matching TRBD1 or TRBD2 (5 bases each). This CDR3 region has 16 residues. V was cut by 5 bases and J by 3 bases, with 19 bases left in between. CDR1 is SGHNT, CDR2 YENEEA, per germline. The CDR3 sequence is CASSPVGGLGEETQYF. The CDR3 DNA follows: TGTGCCAGCAGCCCTGTCGGCGGGTTAGGGGAAGAGACCCAGTACTTC.

The rearrangement joins TRBV19 to TRBJ2-7, with TRBD1 matching 7 bases. J gave up 4 bases and V 5 bases, and 8 bases lay outside the gene matches. The CDR3 spans 14 residues. Per the germline V gene, CDR1 is LNHDA and CDR2 is SQIVND (reference sequence). The CDR3 reads CASSPGGTGYEQYF. CDR3 DNA sequence: TGTGCCAGTAGTCCAGGGGGTACCGGTTACGAGCAGTACTTC.

The genes are TRBV9 and TRBJ2-3; 7 nucleotides match TRBD1. Per the germline V gene, CDR1 is SGDLS and CDR2 is YYNGEE. V shed 6 bases, J shed 1 base, and the junction held 8 bases outside the gene matches. CDR3 length equals 15 residues. For the CDR3, the DNA is TGTGCCAGCACCCCGACAGGGTACGGCACAGATACGCAGTATTTT. It yields the protein CASTPTGYGTDTQYF.

The chain links TRBV6-5 to TRBJ1-1; possible D gene TRBD1, 5 bases. The V end lost 0 bases, the J end lost 6 bases, and 17 bases lay between the germline ends. Germline lookup yields CDR1 MNHEY and CDR2 SVGAGI. The CDR3 spans 16 residues. The CDR3, as DNA: TGTGCCAGCAGTTACTCGGTTCCAGGGTTAAGCCCTGAAGCTTTCTTT. Its translation: CASSYSVPGLSPEAFF.

The V gene is TRBV30, the J gene TRBJ1-2; TRBD1 agrees at 7 bases. The ends lost 8 bases at V and 6 bases at J; junction bases unmatched: 15. There are 14 residues in the CDR3. CDR1 is GTSNPN, CDR2 SVGIG, per germline (reference sequence). In DNA, the CDR3 is TGTGCCCTGGTGTTTACCGACAGGGTACATGGCTACACCTTC. Residues: CALVFTDRVHGYTF.

The chain is built from TRBV15 and TRBJ2-1; D remains ambiguous. Germline V gene lookup returns CDR1 LNHNV and CDR2 YYDKDF (reference sequence). V was clipped by 2 bases and J by 6 bases, with 14 bases between them. The CDR3 covers 15 residues. In DNA form, the CDR3 reads TGTGCCACCAGCAGATCCCGGGTTCTGGGCAATGAGCAGTTCTTC. It yields the protein CATSRSRVLGNEQFF.

The chain couples TRBV7-6 to TRBJ1-5; a weak D match, TRBD1 (5 bases). CDR1 SGHVS and CDR2 FNYEAQ come from the germline V gene. This CDR3 region has 14 residues. Between the trimmed V and J ends, which lost 1 base and 9 bases, there was a span of 13 bases. The CDR3 DNA sequence: TGTGCCAGCAGCTTAGTTCAGGGAGAGGGGCCCCAGCATTTT. Translated, it gives CASSLVQGEGPQHF.

This clone was found once. The chain is built from TRBV7-2 and TRBJ1-6, with a tentative D call TRBD1 (5 bases). The CDR3 is 15 amino acids. The germline CDR1 and CDR2 sequences are SGHTA and FQGNSA. V gave up 5 bases and J gave up 10 bases, with 18 bases separating them. Written as DNA, the CDR3 is TGTGCCAGCAGCGACCGCGACAGCCTGCTATCACCCCTCCACTTT. Translated: CASSDRDSLLSPLHF.

The rearrangement links TRBV9 to TRBJ1-4, with no clear D. V dropped 4 bases and J dropped 7 bases, with 14 bases sitting between them. This CDR3 region has 14 residues. From germline, CDR1 is SGDLS and CDR2 YYNGEE. CDR3 in DNA: TGTGCCAGCAGCACCGACATGACGAGTGAAAAACTGTTTTTT. It encodes CASSTDMTSEKLFF.